The entry below describes one T cell receptor (beta chain). Antigen: not known. This specimen belongs to a study of shared clonotypes between healthy human individuals. Study-wide context: Per donor, three plates held CD4 naive cells, three held CD4 memory, two held CD8 naive and one held CD8 memory.

Generated by immunoSEQ multiplex PCR, the TCRdb table keeps only in-frame clones and is missing some. The sample contains around 2.1 million clones, roughly 95% of which appear only once. Study results and caveats: The represented genetic and exposure-history diversity was limited by the small number of donors. When naive CD4 clonotypes were compared across a few donors, about 4.8% were shared.

All donors qualified as healthy HIV-negative adults and had experienced no recent acute infections or vaccinations. This sequence was found in a man between 18 and 35 years old in good health. Specimen: naive CD4+ T cells sorted from blood. The subset was: CD45RA+ positively selected.

In nucleotides, the CDR3 is TGTGCCAGCAGCCAAGACGGGACAATAGATCAAGAGACCCAGTACTTC. This encodes CASSQDGTIDQETQYF. V usage is TRBV14 and J usage is TRBJ2-5; D possibly corresponds to TRBD1 (6 bases). V was cut by 0 bases and J by 2 bases, with 13 bases left in between. Per germline, CDR1 SGHDN and CDR2 FVKESK. The CDR3 runs 16 residues.